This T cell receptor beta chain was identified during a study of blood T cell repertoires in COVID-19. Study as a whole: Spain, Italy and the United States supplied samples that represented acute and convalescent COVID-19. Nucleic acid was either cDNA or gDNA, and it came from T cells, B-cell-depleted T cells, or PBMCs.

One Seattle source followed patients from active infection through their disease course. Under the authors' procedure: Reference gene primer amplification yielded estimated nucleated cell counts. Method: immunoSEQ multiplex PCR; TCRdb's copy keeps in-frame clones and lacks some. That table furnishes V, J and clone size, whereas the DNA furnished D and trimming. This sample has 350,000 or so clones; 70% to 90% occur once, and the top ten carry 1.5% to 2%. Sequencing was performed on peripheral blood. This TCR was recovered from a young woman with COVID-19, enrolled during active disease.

The DNA of the CDR3 is TGCGCCAGCAGCCAAGTGGGCAGCTCTGGAAACACCATATATTTT. Protein: CASSQVGSSGNTIYF. V and J are TRBV4-3 and TRBJ1-3; D call uncertain. V was cut by 1 base and J by 0 bases, with 7 bases left in between. The CDR3 has 15 residues. CDR1 and CDR2 from the germline V gene are LGHNA and YSLEER.